Shown below are 10 T cell receptor beta chains from a single sample sequenced in a study of beta chain features in type 1 diabetes. TCRB transcripts that were expressed got sequenced, as all of the isolated RNA had been reverse transcribed. The table came from immunoSEQ multiplex PCR; TCRdb's copy has only in-frame clones and leaves some out. The table includes roughly 400,000 clones, about 15% detected once. Sequenced: naive CD4+ T cells from blood. The receptors derive from a woman between 18 and 29 years old in good health.

The CDR3 DNA reads as TGTGCCAGCGGCCCTGAAGGGGCTGAGCAGTTCTTC. It yields the protein CASGPEGAEQFF. The chain uses TRBV5-5 and TRBJ2-1; a possible D gene is TRBD1 (5 bases). CDR1 is SGHKS, CDR2 YYEKEE, per germline (reference sequence). Deletions cut 7 bases from V and 9 bases from J, with 14 bases between. The CDR3 consists of 12 residues.

This clone has a handful of counts. The V call is TRBV28, the J call TRBJ1-1; unclear D gene. Trimming took off 1 base at V and 1 base at J, with 4 bases between the two ends. The CDR3 sequence is 13 residues long. The germline CDR1 and CDR2 sequences are MDHEN and SYDVKM. This chain's CDR3 is CASSLLQNTEAFF. The CDR3 DNA is TGTGCCAGCAGTTTATTACAGAACACTGAAGCTTTCTTT.

The chain employs TRBV9 and TRBJ1-5, with D tentatively TRBD1 (5 bases). Between the trimmed V and J ends, which lost 4 bases and 1 base, there was a span of 9 bases. The CDR3 is made up of 14 amino acids. CDR1 SGDLS and CDR2 YYNGEE come from the germline V gene. The CDR3 DNA reads as TGTGCCAGCAGCCTACAGGAGAGCAATCAGCCCCAGCATTTT. Its protein product is CASSLQESNQPQHF.

Only a few counts were recorded for this clone. The chain has TRBV28 and TRBJ1-5; D is undetermined. The germline gives CDR1 MDHEN, CDR2 SYDVKM. This CDR3 region has 14 residues. The germline V and J ends were trimmed by 8 bases and 0 bases, with 11 bases remaining between them. The chain's CDR3 is CASHNVDSNQPQHF. CDR3 nucleotide sequence: TGTGCCAGCCACAACGTTGATAGCAATCAGCCCCAGCATTTT.

This clone was seen only a few times. The CDR3 protein is CSVEGRTDTQYF. CDR3 nucleotide sequence: TGCAGCGTTGAAGGGAGAACAGATACGCAGTATTTT. The V gene is TRBV29-1, the J gene TRBJ2-3; D gene ambiguous. In germline, CDR1 is SQVTM, CDR2 ANQGSEA. The V end was cut by 1 base, the J end by 3 bases, with 5 bases between. The CDR3 is 12 residues long.

This clone was counted between two and nine times. The chain couples TRBV19 to TRBJ2-1; tentatively, D is TRBD2 (6 bases). V was trimmed by 6 bases and J by 7 bases, leaving 19 bases between them. Germline V gene lookup returns CDR1 LNHDA and CDR2 SQIVND (reference sequence). The length of the CDR3 is 15 residues. The CDR3 DNA is TGTGCCAGTAGCGGCCTGAGCGGGCTGGGGAATGAGCAGTTCTTC. This translates into CASSGLSGLGNEQFF.

The chain carries TRBV30 and TRBJ2-3; 8 bases are shared with TRBD2. With 3 bases clipped from V and 0 bases from J, the junction kept 2 bases outside the gene matches. The CDR3 sequence is 14 residues long. CDR1 GTSNPN and CDR2 SVGIG come from the germline V gene (reference sequence). The CDR3 region is CAWRASGSTDTQYF. The CDR3 region has the DNA TGTGCCTGGAGGGCTAGCGGGAGCACAGATACGCAGTATTTT.

This clone has more than one count but fewer than ten. The chain carries TRBV28 and TRBJ2-7, with a possible D match to TRBD2 (5 bases). The germline CDR1 and CDR2 sequences are MDHEN and SYDVKM. This CDR3 comprises 17 residues. The V gene lost 5 bases and the J gene lost 5 bases, with 25 bases spanning the gap. CDR3 amino acids: CASSADRYRRIWDEQYF. The CDR3 nucleotides read TGTGCCAGCAGTGCCGACCGATATAGGAGGATTTGGGACGAGCAGTACTTC.

This clone was recorded a few times. V is TRBV25-1 and J is TRBJ1-2; weak D call: TRBD1 (5 bases). The germline gives CDR1 MGHDK, CDR2 SYGVNS. The CDR3 extends over 13 amino acids. V was clipped by 1 base and J by 8 bases, with 11 bases between them. The CDR3 is CASSELTARGYTF. CDR3 DNA sequence: TGTGCCAGCAGTGAATTGACAGCGAGGGGCTACACCTTC.

The chain is built from TRBV7-3 and TRBJ1-1; 7 nucleotides align to TRBD1. V shed 6 bases and J 4 bases; nucleotides not matched to a gene: 11. The CDR3 extends over 15 amino acids. Germline loops: CDR1 SGHTA, CDR2 FQGTGA. CDR3 DNA sequence: TGTGCCAGCAGGAGGACAGGCGATTTGAGCACTGAAGCTTTCTTT. It yields the protein CASRRTGDLSTEAFF.